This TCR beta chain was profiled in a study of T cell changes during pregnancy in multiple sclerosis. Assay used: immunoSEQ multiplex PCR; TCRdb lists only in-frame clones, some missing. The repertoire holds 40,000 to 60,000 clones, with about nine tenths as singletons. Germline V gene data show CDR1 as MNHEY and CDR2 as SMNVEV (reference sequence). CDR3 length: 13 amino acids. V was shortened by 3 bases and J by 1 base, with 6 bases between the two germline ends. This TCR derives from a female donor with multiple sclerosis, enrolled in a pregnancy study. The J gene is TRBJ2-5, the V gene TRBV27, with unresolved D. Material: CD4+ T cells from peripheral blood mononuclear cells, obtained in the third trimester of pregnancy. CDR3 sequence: CASSFPGQETQYF. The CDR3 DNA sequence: TGTGCCAGCAGTTTCCCGGGCCAAGAGACCCAGTACTTC.